These T cell receptor beta chains were read from a single sample in a study of shared clonotypes between healthy human individuals. The table came from immunoSEQ multiplex PCR; TCRdb's copy has only in-frame clones and leaves some out. The table shows some 1,400,000 clones, with roughly 96% occurring only once. The specimen was naive CD4+ T cells sorted from blood. The receptors derive from a man aged 25 to 45 in good health. Both conserved end residues are trimmed from each CDR3.

>TRBJ2-1|TRBV2
ASTTRGPMSSYNEQF
>TRBJ2-2|TRBV29-1
SALSGGPSTGELF
>TRBJ2-1|TRBV4-3
ASSQDPPRHEGAGYNEQF
>TRBJ2-1|TRBV7-3
ASSLTGLAGGNEQF
>TRBJ2-7|TRBV14
ASSQANEQY
>TRBJ2-6|TRBV29-1
SAQGSASGANVLT
>TRBJ2-1|TRBV11-2
ASSPPYNEQF
>TRBJ2-7|TRBV5-1
ASSPLGDEQY
>TRBJ2-1|TRBV6-4
ASSQGSYNEQF
>TRBJ2-2|TRBV10-1
ASSTLAGVPGELF
>TRBJ1-1|TRBV25-1
ASSEVSRNTEAF
>TRBJ1-2|TRBV4-2
ASSITGDGYGYT
>TRBJ2-7|TRBV7-2
ASSLRGLTYEQY
>TRBJ2-7|TRBV14
ASSQAHLPGSGYRSSYEQY
>TRBJ2-5|TRBV27
ASKGGETQY
>TRBJ2-3|TRBV6-1
ASSVGSSDTQY
>TRBJ2-1|TRBV11-2
ASSLRLGTSGVYNEQF
>TRBJ1-2|TRBV6-4
ASSDGQSAGYT
>TRBJ1-5|TRBV19
ASNSRRTSNQPQH
>TRBJ2-2|TRBV5-8
ASSLVASPPGELF
>TRBJ1-4|TRBV5-4
ASSSGGYNEKLF
>TRBJ2-2|TRBV18
ASSPKPGTTKTGELF
>TRBJ1-2|TRBV16
ASSQSRGGSADYGYT
>TRBJ1-3|TRBV18
ASSMDRSGIIGSGNTIY
>TRBJ2-5|TRBV5-6
ASSFLTSGTQETQY
>TRBJ2-3|TRBV30
AWSPIKGAQY
>TRBJ2-1|TRBV5-4
ASSPAGRNNEQF